Below are 10 T cell receptor beta chains sequenced from a single sample in a study of patients and donors after allogeneic stem cell transplantation (dated by TCRdb to between 2020 and 2021). Library preparation employed RT-PCR. TCRdb shows the sequencer as NextSeq 550. TCRdb reprocessing: public reads trimmed at Q25 with fastp, clones called with MiXCR, in-frame beta chains kept. Rows matching on CDR3 protein sequence are summarized as one entry with the most common DNA and genes. Within this sample are some 960,000 distinct CDR3 sequences, with 18% of them counted one time only. In total, the top ten clones hold approximately 5.9% of the sample. The sample was blood, either unsorted or a sorted T cell fraction (not recorded which). Receptors originate from a human donor who was either an allogeneic HSCT recipient or a stem cell or donor lymphocyte infusion donor (not recorded which). It is not recorded whose cells these are; they may come from a transplant donor.

CDR3 DNA sequence: TGTGCCAGCAGCTTGGTCAAGGGGGAGTACGAGCAGTACTTC. Its protein product is CASSLVKGEYEQYF. The chain is built from TRBV28 and TRBJ2-7; maybe TRBD1 (6 bases). Trimming removed 6 bases at V and 4 bases at J, with 16 bases between. This CDR3 contains 14 residues. The germline gives CDR1 MDHEN, CDR2 SYDVKM.

This clonotype has a handful of counts. The V call is TRBV13, the J call TRBJ1-1, with D perhaps matching TRBD1 (5 bases). CDR1 is PRHDT, CDR2 FYEKMQ, per germline (reference sequence). The length of the CDR3 is 16 residues. V was shortened by 0 bases and J by 6 bases, with 17 bases between the two germline ends. The CDR3 bases are TGTGCCAGCAGCTTAGGCCACAGGAGGGTTCCGCCTGAAGCTTTCTTT. Protein product: CASSLGHRRVPPEAFF.

This clonotype was detected only a few times. The chain combines TRBV12-3 or TRBV12-4 with TRBJ1-2; TRBD1 is a possible D gene (5 bases). CDR3 length: 14 amino acids. The V end lost 2 bases, the J end lost 6 bases, and 13 bases lay between the germline ends. The chain's CDR3 is CASSLRAGSDGYTF. Written as DNA, the CDR3 is TGTGCCAGCAGTTTACGGGCAGGGTCGGATGGCTACACCTTC.

This clonotype was seen many times. V gene TRBV9 combines with J gene TRBJ2-1; 8 bases are a match to TRBD2. The J segment lost 2 bases and the V segment lost 4 bases, leaving 5 bases of the junction unmatched. Germline CDR1 SGDLS, CDR2 YYNGEE. This CDR3 has 15 residues. The CDR3, as DNA: TGTGCCAGCAGCCAGGGGACTAGAACCTACAATGAGCAGTTCTTC. Translation: CASSQGTRTYNEQFF.

The chain employs TRBV20-1 and TRBJ2-3; 7 nucleotides align to TRBD1. The CDR3 extends over 15 amino acids. CDR1 is DFQATT and CDR2 is SNEGSKA in the germline V gene (reference sequence). The V gene end was trimmed by 5 bases and the J gene end by 5 bases; junction bases not matched to a gene: 13. CDR3 residues: CSAPRQGMKKDTQYF. As DNA, the CDR3 is TGCAGTGCTCCCCGACAGGGAATGAAAAAAGATACGCAGTATTTT.

The V and J genes are TRBV20-1 and TRBJ1-1; D gene uncertain. The CDR3 is 14 residues long. V was clipped by 6 bases and J by 3 bases, with 17 bases between them. Germline values: CDR1 DFQATT, CDR2 SNEGSKA (reference sequence). This CDR3 reads CSAGPAPWHTEAFF. Written as DNA, the CDR3 is TGCAGTGCCGGCCCGGCCCCTTGGCACACTGAAGCTTTCTTT.

This clonotype turned up a few times. This chain uses TRBV20-1 with TRBJ1-1; TRBD1 might be the D (6 bases). The V and J ends lost 5 bases and 11 bases respectively, with 15 bases between them. There are 11 residues in the CDR3. Per the germline V gene, CDR1 is DFQATT and CDR2 is SNEGSKA (reference sequence). This CDR3 is CSAFPDSNAFF. DNA for the CDR3: TGCAGTGCTTTCCCGGACAGCAACGCTTTCTTT.

This clonotype was seen more than once but under ten times. The chain joins TRBV20-1 to TRBJ2-7, with 10 bases aligning to TRBD2. After removal of 0 bases from V and 1 base from J, the junction contained 12 bases not matched to a gene. From germline, CDR1 is DFQATT and CDR2 SNEGSKA (reference sequence). This CDR3 is 18 amino acids long. The CDR3 bases are TGCAGTGCTAGAGATAAGGCTAGCGGGGGACCAAATTCCTACGAGCAGTACTTC. Amino acids: CSARDKASGGPNSYEQYF.

In its sample, this clonotype was seen a few times. The chain combines TRBV4-3 with TRBJ2-3; TRBD1 agrees at 8 bases. CDR1 is LGHNA, CDR2 YSLEER, per germline. The CDR3 has 17 residues. After removal of 1 base from V and 2 bases from J, the junction contained 8 bases not matched to a gene. This chain's CDR3 is CASSQATGATYTDTQYF. The CDR3 coding sequence is TGCGCCAGCAGCCAAGCGACAGGGGCCACCTACACAGATACGCAGTATTTT.

The J gene is TRBJ2-5, the V gene TRBV4-1, with 7 bases fitting TRBD2. Trimming at V came to 1 base and at J to 9 bases, leaving 11 bases not matched to a gene. The CDR3 spans 15 residues. Germline V gene data show CDR1 as MGHRA and CDR2 as YSYEKL. This chain's CDR3 is CASSQVPSGVGSQYF. The CDR3 bases are TGCGCCAGCAGCCAAGTGCCCAGCGGGGTTGGTTCCCAGTACTTC.